These 17 T cell receptor beta chains came from one sample sequenced in a study of blood T cells in healthy people across ages. Combining a sample-barcoded 5' primer with a J-beta primer mix, a second PCR ran for 7 to 11 cycles. TCRdb ran MiXCR on the 5' RACE reads and lists one entry per CDR3 protein. The data contain 850,000 to 950,000 distinct CDR3 sequences, around 28% of them singletons. The sequenced material came from blood. The receptors here all came from a woman older than 75 in good health.

This clonotype showed up just a few times. The chain couples TRBV7-9 to TRBJ1-1, with D perhaps TRBD1 (6 bases). This CDR3 has 15 residues. Germline-derived CDR1 and CDR2 are SEHNR and FQNEAQ (reference sequence). The V gene lost 4 bases and the J gene lost 2 bases, with 14 bases spanning the gap. The CDR3 reads CASSSVAGVNTEAFF. CDR3 nucleotides: TGTGCCAGCAGCTCCGTGGCAGGGGTCAACACTGAAGCTTTCTTT.

This clonotype was seen at least ten times. This sequence joins TRBV12-3 or TRBV12-4 and TRBJ2-1; 9 bases fit TRBD1. Unmatched junction bases numbered 10, after V lost 1 base and J lost 0 bases. The CDR3 runs to 19 residues. This chain's CDR3 is CASSLGLTGGSGSYNEQFF. The CDR3 DNA reads TGTGCCAGCAGTTTAGGGCTAACAGGGGGCTCTGGCTCCTACAATGAGCAGTTCTTC.

Ten or more counts support this clonotype. The chain couples TRBV20-1 to TRBJ2-5; tentatively, D is TRBD2 (5 bases). CDR3 length equals 15 residues. Germline CDR1 DFQATT, CDR2 SNEGSKA (reference sequence). V lost 5 bases, J lost 4 bases, and 20 bases lay in between. The CDR3 sequence: CSAPDRRRGRETQYF. The CDR3 DNA sequence: TGCAGTGCTCCCGACCGTAGACGAGGGAGAGAGACCCAGTACTTC.

This clonotype was observed at least ten times. The chain links TRBV14 to TRBJ2-1; D call uncertain. The germline CDR1 and CDR2 sequences are SGHDN and FVKESK. This CDR3 is 15 amino acids long. Trimming stripped 4 bases from V and 2 bases from J, with 12 bases between. This CDR3 is CASSLDPHPYNEQFF. In nucleotides, the CDR3 is TGTGCCAGCAGCCTGGACCCTCACCCCTACAATGAGCAGTTCTTC. The variable domain in full, completed from reference TRBV14 and TRBJ2-1, reads EAGVTQFPSHSVIEKGQTVTLRCDPISGHDNLYWYRRVMGKEIKFLLHFVKESKQDESGMPNNRFLAERTGGTYSTLKVQPAELEDSGVYFCASSLDPHPYNEQFFGPGTRLTVL.

The chain uses TRBV6-5 and TRBJ2-6, with D perhaps matching TRBD1 or TRBD2 (7 bases each). Germline CDR1 and CDR2: MNHEY and SVGAGI. The length of the CDR3 is 16 residues. V was pared by 2 bases and J by 1 base, with 9 bases between. The CDR3 nucleotides read TGTGCCAGCAGTTACCAGGGGGGGTCTGGGGCCAACGTCCTGACTTTC. This sequence encodes CASSYQGGSGANVLTF.

V gene TRBV29-1 combines with J gene TRBJ2-1, with a tentative D call TRBD1 (6 bases). V lost 5 bases and J lost 12, with 20 bases in between. This CDR3 region has 13 residues. Germline CDR1 SQVTM, CDR2 ANQGSEA. For the CDR3, the DNA is TGCAGCGTTCAGGCAGGGGTTGCAAACGTGCAGTTCTTC. Protein product: CSVQAGVANVQFF.

This clonotype was recorded a few times. The rearrangement uses TRBV18 and TRBJ2-5, with TRBD2 as a possible D gene (6 bases). CDR3 length: 14 residues. Trimming cost V 4 bases and J 4 bases, with 13 bases left between them. Germline V CDR1 and CDR2: KGHSH, LQKENI. CDR3 region: CASSRGAGGETQYF. The CDR3 DNA reads as TGTGCCAGCTCACGGGGCGCCGGGGGAGAGACCCAGTACTTC.

The rearrangement joins TRBV3-1 to TRBJ1-5; D is unresolved. The CDR3 is 15 residues long. Per germline, CDR1 LGHDT and CDR2 YNNKEL (reference sequence). Trimming took 5 bases from V and 4 from J, leaving 15 bases between them. The CDR3 DNA sequence: TGTGCCAGCAGCGAGACACGGCAGCCGAATCAGCCCCAGCATTTT. Its translation: CASSETRQPNQPQHF.

This clonotype was seen a few times. A read error is possible here, since a much larger clone lies one base away. This chain uses TRBV7-2 with TRBJ2-1; D possibly corresponds to TRBD2 (6 bases). The end of the DNA is better explained by TRBJ2-7, so the J call may be wrong. Per the germline V gene, CDR1 is SGHTA and CDR2 is FQGNSA. The CDR3 is 19 amino acids. CDR3: CASSFVWQLGRSSYNEQYF. CDR3 nucleotide sequence: TGTGCCAGCAGCTTCGTATGGCAGTTGGGGAGGAGCTCCTACAATGAGCAGTACTTC.

V and J are TRBV20-1 and TRBJ2-5; D may be TRBD2 (5 bases). Germline V lookup: CDR1 DFQATT, CDR2 SNEGSKA (reference sequence). With 5 bases removed from V and 4 bases from J, the gap between germline ends came to 11 bases. This CDR3 has 12 amino acids. CDR3 region: CSAAKAGETQYF. CDR3 sequence (DNA): TGCAGTGCTGCGAAGGCGGGAGAGACCCAGTACTTC.

This chain connects TRBV4-2 to TRBJ1-2; D may be TRBD1 (5 bases). The germline V gene encodes CDR1 LGHNA and CDR2 YNFKEQ. Trimming shortened V by 3 bases and J by 4 bases, and 15 bases separated the two germline ends. The CDR3 length is 15 residues. The CDR3 DNA sequence: TGTGCCAGCAGCCAGGTTCCTCGGGACGGCTATGGCTACACCTTC. Its protein is CASSQVPRDGYGYTF.

This clonotype has a handful of counts. The chain combines TRBV30 with TRBJ1-2; D is undetermined. The CDR3 has 13 residues. The germline V and J ends were trimmed by 2 bases and 6 bases, with 13 bases remaining between them. Germline assignment: CDR1 GTSNPN and CDR2 SVGIG (reference sequence). Written as DNA, the CDR3 is TGTGCCTGGAGTAACTTTAGGTTCGATGGCTACACCTTC. As protein: CAWSNFRFDGYTF.

This clonotype occurred many times. The chain couples TRBV9 to TRBJ2-3, with D uncertain. V shed 0 bases and J shed 3 bases, with 8 bases lying between them. The germline V gene has CDR1 SGDLS and CDR2 YYNGEE. This CDR3 is built from 14 residues. The CDR3 DNA reads as TGTGCCAGCAGCGTAGCTACGCTGACAGATACGCAGTATTTT. It translates to CASSVATLTDTQYF.

The table lists this clonotype with many counts. The chain uses TRBV15 and TRBJ2-4; no firm D call. The CDR3 runs to 18 residues. V gave up 0 bases and J gave up 0 bases, with 15 bases separating them. Germline CDR1 is LNHNV and CDR2 is YYDKDF (reference sequence). The CDR3 DNA sequence: TGTGCCACCAGCAGAGATTTTGTGGCAAGCTTAGCCAAAAACATTCAGTACTTC. This translates into CATSRDFVASLAKNIQYF.

This clonotype was seen repeatedly, ten times or more. The chain recombines TRBV24-1 with TRBJ1-5; the D gene is possibly TRBD1 (5 bases). The V end lost 7 bases, the J end lost 3 bases, and 12 bases lay between the germline ends. This CDR3 contains 14 residues. Germline V CDR1 and CDR2: KGHDR, SFDVKD. DNA for the CDR3: TGTGCCACCAGCGTTGGACAAATCAATCAGCCCCAGCATTTT. Its protein is CATSVGQINQPQHF.

This clonotype was found many times. This chain uses TRBV12-3 or TRBV12-4 with TRBJ1-2; D is perhaps TRBD1 (6 bases). This CDR3 contains 13 residues. The V end was cut by 3 bases, the J end by 8 bases, with 13 bases between. CDR3: CASSFSTGGGYTF. CDR3 DNA sequence: TGTGCCAGCAGTTTCTCCACCGGGGGCGGCTACACCTTC.

This chain joins TRBV29-1 and TRBJ2-1, with D tentatively TRBD1 (5 bases). V was cut by 3 bases and J by 5 bases, with 17 bases left in between. CDR3 size: 15 residues. Germline assignment: CDR1 SQVTM and CDR2 ANQGSEA. The CDR3 sequence is CSVEWWQGDHNEQFF. The CDR3 DNA reads as TGCAGCGTTGAGTGGTGGCAGGGTGACCACAATGAGCAGTTCTTC.